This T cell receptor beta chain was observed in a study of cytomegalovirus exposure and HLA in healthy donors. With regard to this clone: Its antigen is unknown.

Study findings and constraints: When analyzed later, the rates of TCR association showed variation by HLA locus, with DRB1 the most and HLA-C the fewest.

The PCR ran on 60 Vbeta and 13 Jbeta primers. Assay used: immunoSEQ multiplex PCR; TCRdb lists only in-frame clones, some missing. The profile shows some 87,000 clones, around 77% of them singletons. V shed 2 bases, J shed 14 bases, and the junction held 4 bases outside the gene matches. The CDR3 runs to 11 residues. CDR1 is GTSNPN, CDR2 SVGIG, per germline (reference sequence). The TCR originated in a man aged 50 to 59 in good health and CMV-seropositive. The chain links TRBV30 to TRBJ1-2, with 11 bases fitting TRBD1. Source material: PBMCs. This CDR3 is CAWSMDRGQTF. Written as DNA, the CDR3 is TGTGCCTGGAGTATGGACAGGGGGCAGACCTTC.